This T cell receptor (beta chain) is drawn from a study of cytomegalovirus exposure and HLA in healthy donors. Study outcomes and limitations: Confirmation in vitro established that a few CMV-associated chains were specific for CMV antigens. According to reports, the classifier identified cytomegalovirus status with high specificity and sensitivity. There were over 150 TCR beta chains listed as cytomegalovirus-associated.

This CDR3 has 13 residues. Germline lookup yields CDR1 SEHNR and CDR2 FQNEAQ (reference sequence). V was cut by 5 bases and J by 9 bases, with 14 bases left in between. A roughly 120-subject validation cohort, separate from the approximately 720-subject first cohort, supplied the donors. The protocol was immunoSEQ multiplex PCR, while the TCRdb copy is restricted to in-frame clones and leaves out a portion. The table includes roughly 350,000 clones, 86% detected once. Concerning this clone: Antigen unknown.

This TCR came from a woman aged 18-29 years in good health and CMV-seronegative. The sequenced material came from PBMCs. The chain recombines TRBV7-9 with TRBJ2-1; D perhaps matches TRBD2 (5 bases). The CDR3 loop reads CASSLEGPIEQFF. The CDR3 coding sequence is TGTGCCAGCAGCCTCGAGGGCCCAATTGAGCAGTTCTTC.